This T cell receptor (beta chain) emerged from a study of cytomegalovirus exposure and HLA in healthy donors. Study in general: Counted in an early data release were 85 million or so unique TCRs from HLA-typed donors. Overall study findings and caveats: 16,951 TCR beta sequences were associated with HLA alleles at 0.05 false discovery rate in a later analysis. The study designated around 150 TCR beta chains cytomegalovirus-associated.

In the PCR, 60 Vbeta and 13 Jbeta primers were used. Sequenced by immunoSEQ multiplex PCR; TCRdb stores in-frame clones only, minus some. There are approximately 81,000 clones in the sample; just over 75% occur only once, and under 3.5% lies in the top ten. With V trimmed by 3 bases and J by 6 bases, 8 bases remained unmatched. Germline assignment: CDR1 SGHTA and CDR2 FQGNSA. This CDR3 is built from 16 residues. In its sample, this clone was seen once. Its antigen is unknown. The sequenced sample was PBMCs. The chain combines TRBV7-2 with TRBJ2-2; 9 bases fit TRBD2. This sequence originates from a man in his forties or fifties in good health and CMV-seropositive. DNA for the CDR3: TGTGCCAGCAGCTTGACTCTAGCGGGATCAGCCGGGGAGCTGTTTTTT. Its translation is CASSLTLAGSAGELFF.